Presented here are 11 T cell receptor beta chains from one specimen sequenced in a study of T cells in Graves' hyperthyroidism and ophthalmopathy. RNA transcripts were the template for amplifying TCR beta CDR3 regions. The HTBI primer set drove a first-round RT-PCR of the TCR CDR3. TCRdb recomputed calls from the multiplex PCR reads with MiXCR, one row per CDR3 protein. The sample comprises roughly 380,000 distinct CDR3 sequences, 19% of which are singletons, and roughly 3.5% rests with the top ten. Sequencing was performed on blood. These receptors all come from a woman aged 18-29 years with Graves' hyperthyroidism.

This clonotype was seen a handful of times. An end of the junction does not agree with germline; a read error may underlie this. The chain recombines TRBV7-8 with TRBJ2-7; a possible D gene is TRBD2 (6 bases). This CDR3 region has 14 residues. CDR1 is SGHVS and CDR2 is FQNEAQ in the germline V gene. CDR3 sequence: CASSSGTYSYEQHF. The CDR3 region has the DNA TGTGCCAGCAGCTCGGGGACTTACTCCTACGAGCAGCACTTC. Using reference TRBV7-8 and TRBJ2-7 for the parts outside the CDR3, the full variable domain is GAGVSQSPRYKVAKRGQDVALRCDPISGHVSLFWYQQALGQGPEFLTYFQNEAQLDKSGLPSDRFFAERPEGSVSTLKIQRTQQEDSAVYLCASSSGTYSYEQHFGPGTRLTVT.

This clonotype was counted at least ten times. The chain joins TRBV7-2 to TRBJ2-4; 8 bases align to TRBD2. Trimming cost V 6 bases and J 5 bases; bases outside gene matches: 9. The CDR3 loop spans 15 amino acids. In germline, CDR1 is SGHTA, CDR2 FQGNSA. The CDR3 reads CASSATSVPQNIQYF. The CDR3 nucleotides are TGTGCCAGCAGTGCGACTAGCGTACCACAAAACATTCAGTACTTC. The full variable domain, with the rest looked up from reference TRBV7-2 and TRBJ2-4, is GAGVSQSPSNKVTEKGKDVELRCDPISGHTALYWYRQSLGQGLEFLIYFQGNSAPDKSGLPSDRFSAERTGGSVSTLTIQRTQQEDSAVYLCASSATSVPQNIQYFGAGTRLSVL.

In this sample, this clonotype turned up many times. The CDR3 loop is CASSPRTSGVYEQYF. Here the CDR3 DNA reads TGTGCCAGCAGCCCCCGGACTAGCGGGGTGTACGAGCAGTACTTC. This chain uses TRBV7-8 with TRBJ2-7, with 12 bases lining up with TRBD2. V lost 5 bases, J lost 4 bases, and 6 bases stayed unmatched. This CDR3 spans 15 amino acids. Germline V CDR1 and CDR2: SGHVS, FQNEAQ.

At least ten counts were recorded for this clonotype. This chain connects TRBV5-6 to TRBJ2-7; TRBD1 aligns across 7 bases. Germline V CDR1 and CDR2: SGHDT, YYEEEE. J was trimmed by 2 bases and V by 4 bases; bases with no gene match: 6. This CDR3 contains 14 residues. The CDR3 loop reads CASSERQGTYEQYF. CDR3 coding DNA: TGTGCCAGCAGCGAGCGACAGGGAACCTACGAGCAGTACTTC.

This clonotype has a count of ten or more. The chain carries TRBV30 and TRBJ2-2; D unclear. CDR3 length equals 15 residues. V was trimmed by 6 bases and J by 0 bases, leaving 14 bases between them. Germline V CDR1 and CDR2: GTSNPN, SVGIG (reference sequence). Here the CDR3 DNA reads TGTGCCTGCCCCAGAAGCGATTCGAACACCGGGGAGCTGTTTTTT. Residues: CACPRSDSNTGELFF.

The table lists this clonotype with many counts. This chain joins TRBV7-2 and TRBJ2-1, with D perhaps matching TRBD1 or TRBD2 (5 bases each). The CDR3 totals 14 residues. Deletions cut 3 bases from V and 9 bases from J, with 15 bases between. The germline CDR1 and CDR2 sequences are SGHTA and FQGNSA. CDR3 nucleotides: TGTGCCAGCAGCTTGCCCGGGGCCTTCAGTGAGCAGTTCTTC. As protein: CASSLPGAFSEQFF.

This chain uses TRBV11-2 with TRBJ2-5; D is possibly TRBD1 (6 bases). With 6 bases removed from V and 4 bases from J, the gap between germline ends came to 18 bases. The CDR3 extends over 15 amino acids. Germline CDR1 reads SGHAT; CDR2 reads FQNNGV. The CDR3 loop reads CASREQGLLRETQYF. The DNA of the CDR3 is TGTGCCAGCAGGGAGCAGGGGTTATTGCGAGAGACCCAGTACTTC.

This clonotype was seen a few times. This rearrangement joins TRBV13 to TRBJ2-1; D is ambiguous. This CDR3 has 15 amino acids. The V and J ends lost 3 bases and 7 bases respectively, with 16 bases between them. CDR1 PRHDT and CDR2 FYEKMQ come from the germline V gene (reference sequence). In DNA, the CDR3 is TGTGCCAGCAGCTTCGGCTACCGAGCAGGTAATGAGCAGTTCTTC. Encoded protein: CASSFGYRAGNEQFF.

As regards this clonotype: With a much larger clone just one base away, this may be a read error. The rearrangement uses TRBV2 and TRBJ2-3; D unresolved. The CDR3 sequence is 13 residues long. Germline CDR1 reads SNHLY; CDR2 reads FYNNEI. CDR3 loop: CASNLISTYTQYF. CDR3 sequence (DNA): TGTGCCAGCAATCTAATCAGCACATATACGCAGTATTTT.

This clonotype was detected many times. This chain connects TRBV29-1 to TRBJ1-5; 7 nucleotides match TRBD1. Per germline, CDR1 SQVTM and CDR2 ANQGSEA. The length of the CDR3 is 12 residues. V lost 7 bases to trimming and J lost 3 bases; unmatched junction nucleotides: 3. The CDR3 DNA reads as TGCAGCGCAGGGACAGACAATCAGCCCCAGCATTTT. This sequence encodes CSAGTDNQPQHF.

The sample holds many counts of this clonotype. This CDR3 is CASVQGARSSYEQYF. CDR3 coding DNA: TGTGCCAGCGTTCAGGGGGCCCGGAGCTCCTACGAGCAGTACTTC. The chain links TRBV11-2 to TRBJ2-7, with 8 bases that match TRBD1. J was trimmed by 0 bases and V by 8 bases; bases with no gene match: 9. CDR3 size: 15 residues. The germline V gene encodes CDR1 SGHAT and CDR2 FQNNGV.